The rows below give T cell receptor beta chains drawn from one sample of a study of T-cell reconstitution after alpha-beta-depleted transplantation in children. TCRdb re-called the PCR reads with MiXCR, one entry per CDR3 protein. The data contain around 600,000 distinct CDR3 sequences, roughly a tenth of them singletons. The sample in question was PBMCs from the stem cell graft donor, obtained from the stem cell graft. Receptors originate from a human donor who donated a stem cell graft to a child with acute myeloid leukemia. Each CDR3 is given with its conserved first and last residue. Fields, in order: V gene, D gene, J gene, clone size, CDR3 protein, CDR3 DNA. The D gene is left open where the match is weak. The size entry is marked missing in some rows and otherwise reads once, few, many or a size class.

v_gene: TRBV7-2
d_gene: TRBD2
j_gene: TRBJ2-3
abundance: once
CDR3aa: CASSSNGGRATDTQYF
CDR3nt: TGTGCCAGCAGCTCTAATGGCGGGAGGGCCACAGATACGCAGTATTTT

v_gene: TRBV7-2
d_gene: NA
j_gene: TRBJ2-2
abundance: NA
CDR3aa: CASSLRRGQWTGELFF
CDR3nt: TGTGCCAGCAGCCTAAGGCGGGGGCAGTGGACCGGGGAGCTGTTTTTT

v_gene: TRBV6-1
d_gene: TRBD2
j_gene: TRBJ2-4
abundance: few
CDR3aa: CASSPGLAGREAKNIQYF
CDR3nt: TGTGCCAGCAGCCCCGGACTAGCGGGGAGAGAGGCCAAAAACATTCAGTACTTC

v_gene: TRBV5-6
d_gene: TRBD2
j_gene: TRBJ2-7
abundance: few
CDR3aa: CASQLSLAGVLNSYEQYF
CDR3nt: TGTGCCAGCCAGCTTTCACTAGCGGGAGTACTAAACTCCTACGAGCAGTACTTC

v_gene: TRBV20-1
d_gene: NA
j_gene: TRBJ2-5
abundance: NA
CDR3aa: CSARDPARQIQETQYF
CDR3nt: TGCAGTGCTAGAGATCCGGCCCGGCAGATTCAAGAGACCCAGTACTTC

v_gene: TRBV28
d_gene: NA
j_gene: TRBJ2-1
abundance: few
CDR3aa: CASMLSNTNEQFF
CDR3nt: TGTGCCAGCATGCTCAGTAATACTAATGAGCAGTTCTTC

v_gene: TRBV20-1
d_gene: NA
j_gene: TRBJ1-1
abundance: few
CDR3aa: CSARAGGRTEAFF
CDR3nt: TGCAGTGCTAGGGCGGGGGGCCGGACTGAAGCTTTCTTT

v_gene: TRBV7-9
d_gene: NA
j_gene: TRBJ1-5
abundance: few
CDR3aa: CASSARDNNQPQHF
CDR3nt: TGTGCCAGCAGCGCGCGGGACAACAATCAGCCCCAGCATTTT

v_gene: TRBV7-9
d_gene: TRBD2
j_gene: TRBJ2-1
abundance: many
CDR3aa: CASSDGTSGSGEQFF
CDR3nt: TGTGCCAGCAGCGACGGGACTAGCGGGAGTGGGGAGCAGTTCTTC

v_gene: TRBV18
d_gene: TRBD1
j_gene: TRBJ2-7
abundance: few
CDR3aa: CASRKEGQGAGEQYF
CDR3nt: TGTGCCAGCCGAAAAGAGGGACAGGGGGCTGGCGAGCAGTACTTC

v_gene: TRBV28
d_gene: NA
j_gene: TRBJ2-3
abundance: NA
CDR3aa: CASSLRAGSTQYF
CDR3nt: TGTGCCAGCAGTTTAAGGGCGGGAAGTACGCAGTATTTT

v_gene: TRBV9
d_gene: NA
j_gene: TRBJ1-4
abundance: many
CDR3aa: CASSTRGATNEKLFF
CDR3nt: TGTGCCAGCAGCACCCGGGGTGCAACTAATGAAAAACTGTTTTTT

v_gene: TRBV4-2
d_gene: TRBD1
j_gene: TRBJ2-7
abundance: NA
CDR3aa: CASSLDEGGTGTGSYEQYF
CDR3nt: TGTGCCAGCAGCCTCGATGAGGGGGGAACCGGGACAGGCTCCTACGAGCAGTACTTC

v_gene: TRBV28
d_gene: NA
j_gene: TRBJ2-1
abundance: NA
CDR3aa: CASTGNRYNEQFF
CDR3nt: TGTGCCAGCACCGGAAACCGTTACAATGAGCAGTTCTTC

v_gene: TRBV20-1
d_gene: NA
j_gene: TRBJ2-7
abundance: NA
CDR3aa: CSARDLEATTLATVYEQYF
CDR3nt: TGCAGTGCTAGAGATTTGGAGGCGACTACTCTGGCAACGGTATACGAGCAGTACTTC

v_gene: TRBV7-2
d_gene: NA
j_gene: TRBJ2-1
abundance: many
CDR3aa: CASSLETGSYNEQFF
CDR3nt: TGCGCCAGCAGCTTGGAAACAGGCTCCTACAATGAGCAGTTCTTC

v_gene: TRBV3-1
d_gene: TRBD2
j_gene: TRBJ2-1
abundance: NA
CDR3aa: CASSQFTPELVAGGPNEQFF
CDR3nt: TGTGCCAGCAGCCAATTCACGCCGGAACTAGTAGCGGGAGGGCCCAATGAGCAGTTCTTC

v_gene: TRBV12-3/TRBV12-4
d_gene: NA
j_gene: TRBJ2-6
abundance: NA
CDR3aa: CASRGQLTGANVLTF
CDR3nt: TGTGCCAGCAGAGGACAGCTTACTGGGGCCAACGTCCTGACTTTC

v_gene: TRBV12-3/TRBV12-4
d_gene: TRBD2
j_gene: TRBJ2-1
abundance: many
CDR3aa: CASSRTSGRAEQFF
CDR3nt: TGTGCCAGCAGCCGAACTAGCGGGAGGGCTGAGCAGTTCTTC

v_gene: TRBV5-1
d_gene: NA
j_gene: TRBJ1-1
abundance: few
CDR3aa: CASSLSGSRSTEAFF
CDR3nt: TGCGCCAGCAGCTTGTCCGGGTCTCGGAGCACTGAAGCTTTCTTT

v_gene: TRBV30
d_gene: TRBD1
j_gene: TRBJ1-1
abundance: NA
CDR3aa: CAWSVWSLPTGANTEAFF
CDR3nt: TGTGCCTGGAGTGTATGGTCTTTACCGACAGGGGCGAACACTGAAGCTTTCTTT

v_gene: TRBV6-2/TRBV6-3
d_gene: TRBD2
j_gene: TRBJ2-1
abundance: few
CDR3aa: CASSSRTSGSTYNEQFF
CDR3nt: TGTGCCAGCAGTTCCAGGACTAGCGGGAGTACGTACAATGAGCAGTTCTTC

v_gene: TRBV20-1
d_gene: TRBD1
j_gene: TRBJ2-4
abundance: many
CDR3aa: CSATYRGRSNIQYF
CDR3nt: TGCAGTGCCACCTACAGGGGTAGGTCGAACATTCAGTACTTC

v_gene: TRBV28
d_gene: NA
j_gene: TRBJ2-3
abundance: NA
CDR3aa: CASSFQVGGFRSTDTQYF
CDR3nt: TGTGCCAGCAGTTTTCAGGTGGGCGGGTTTCGTAGCACAGATACGCAGTATTTT

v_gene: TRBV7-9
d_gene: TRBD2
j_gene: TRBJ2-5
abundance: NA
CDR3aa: CASSFRRGGSGETQYF
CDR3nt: TGTGCCAGCAGCTTCCGCCGCGGGGGTTCGGGGGAGACCCAGTACTTC

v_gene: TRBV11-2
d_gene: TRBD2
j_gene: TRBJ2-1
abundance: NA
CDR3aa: CASSLKLAGYNEQFF
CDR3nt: TGTGCCAGCAGCTTGAAACTAGCGGGATACAATGAGCAGTTCTTC

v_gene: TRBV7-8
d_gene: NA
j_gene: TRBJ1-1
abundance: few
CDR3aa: CASSLEEGRTEAFF
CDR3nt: TGTGCCAGCAGCTTAGAAGAGGGTCGGACTGAAGCTTTCTTT

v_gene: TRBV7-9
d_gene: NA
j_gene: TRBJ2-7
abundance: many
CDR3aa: CASSPEYRHEQYF
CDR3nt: TGTGCCAGCAGCCCCGAGTACCGCCACGAGCAGTACTTC

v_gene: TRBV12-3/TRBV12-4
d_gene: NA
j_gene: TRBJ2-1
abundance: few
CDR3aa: CASSPPAQTRQARIF
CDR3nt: TGTGCCAGCAGTCCCCCGGCCCAGACTCGTCAGGCGCGGATCTTC

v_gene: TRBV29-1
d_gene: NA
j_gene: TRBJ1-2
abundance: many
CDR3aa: CSAEGGARGYTF
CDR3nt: TGCAGCGCGGAGGGGGGGGCGCGGGGCTACACCTTC

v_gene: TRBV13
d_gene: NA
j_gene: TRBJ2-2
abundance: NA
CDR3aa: CASSLDALGAGELFF
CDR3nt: TGTGCCAGCAGCTTAGACGCGCTAGGTGCCGGGGAGCTGTTTTTT

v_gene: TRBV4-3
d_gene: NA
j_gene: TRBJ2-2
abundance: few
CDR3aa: CASSQDLSVKTGELFF
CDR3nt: TGCGCCAGCAGCCAAGATCTCAGCGTTAAGACCGGGGAGCTGTTTTTT

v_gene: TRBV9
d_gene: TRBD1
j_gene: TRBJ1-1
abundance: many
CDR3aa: CASSSSTGLTEAFF
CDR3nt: TGTGCCAGCAGCTCGTCGACAGGGCTCACTGAAGCTTTCTTT

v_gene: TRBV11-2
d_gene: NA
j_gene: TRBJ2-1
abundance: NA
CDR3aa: CASSPVFGASYNEQFF
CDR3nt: TGTGCCAGCAGCCCTGTATTTGGAGCCTCCTACAATGAGCAGTTCTTC

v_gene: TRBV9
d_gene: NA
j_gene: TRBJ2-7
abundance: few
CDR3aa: CASSGRDGPYEQYF
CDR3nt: TGTGCCAGCAGCGGGCGGGACGGCCCCTACGAGCAGTACTTC

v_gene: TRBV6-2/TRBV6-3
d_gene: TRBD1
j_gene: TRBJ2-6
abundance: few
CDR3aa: CASSWSGGPGANVLTF
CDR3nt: TGTGCCAGCAGTTGGTCAGGGGGCCCTGGGGCCAACGTCCTGACTTTC

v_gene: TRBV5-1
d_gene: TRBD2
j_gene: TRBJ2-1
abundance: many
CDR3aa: CASSLGGGSSYNEQFF
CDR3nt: TGCGCCAGCAGCTTGGGCGGGGGAAGCTCCTACAATGAGCAGTTCTTC

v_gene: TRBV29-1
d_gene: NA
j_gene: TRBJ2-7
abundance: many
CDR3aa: CSARGAQIYEQYF
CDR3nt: TGCAGCGCCCGGGGGGCGCAGATCTACGAGCAGTACTTC

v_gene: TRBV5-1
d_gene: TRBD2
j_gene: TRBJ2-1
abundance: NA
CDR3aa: CASSYLAGPYNEQFF
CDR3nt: TGCGCCAGCAGCTACCTAGCGGGTCCCTACAATGAGCAGTTCTTC

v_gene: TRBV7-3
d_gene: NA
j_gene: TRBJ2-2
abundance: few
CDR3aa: CASSLTATRDTGELFF
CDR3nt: TGTGCCAGCAGCTTAACTGCCACGAGGGACACCGGGGAGCTGTTTTTT

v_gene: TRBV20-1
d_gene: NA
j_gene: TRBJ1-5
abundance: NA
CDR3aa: CSASPEGRGNQPQHF
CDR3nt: TGCAGTGCTAGCCCCGAGGGCCGGGGCAATCAGCCCCAGCATTTT

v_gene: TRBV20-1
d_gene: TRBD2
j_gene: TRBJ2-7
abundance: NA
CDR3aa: CSARDQGSGSGWEQYF
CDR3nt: TGCAGTGCTAGAGATCAGGGTAGCGGGAGTGGATGGGAGCAGTACTTC

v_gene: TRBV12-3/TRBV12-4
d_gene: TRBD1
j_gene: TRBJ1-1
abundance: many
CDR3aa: CASSSNTGGGTEAFF
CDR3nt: TGTGCCAGCAGTTCGAACACAGGGGGAGGCACTGAAGCTTTCTTT